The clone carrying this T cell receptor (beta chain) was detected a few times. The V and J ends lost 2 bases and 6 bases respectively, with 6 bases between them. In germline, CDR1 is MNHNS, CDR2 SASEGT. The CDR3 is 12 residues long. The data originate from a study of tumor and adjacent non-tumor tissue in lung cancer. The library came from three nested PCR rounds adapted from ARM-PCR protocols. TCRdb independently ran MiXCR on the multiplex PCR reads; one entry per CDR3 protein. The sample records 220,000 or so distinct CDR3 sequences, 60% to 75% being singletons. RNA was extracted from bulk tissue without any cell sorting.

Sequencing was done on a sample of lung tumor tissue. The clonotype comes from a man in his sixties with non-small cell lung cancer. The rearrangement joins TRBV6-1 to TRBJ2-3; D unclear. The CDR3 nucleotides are TGTGCCAGCAGTGAATACGGGGATACGCAGTATTTT. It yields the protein CASSEYGDTQYF.